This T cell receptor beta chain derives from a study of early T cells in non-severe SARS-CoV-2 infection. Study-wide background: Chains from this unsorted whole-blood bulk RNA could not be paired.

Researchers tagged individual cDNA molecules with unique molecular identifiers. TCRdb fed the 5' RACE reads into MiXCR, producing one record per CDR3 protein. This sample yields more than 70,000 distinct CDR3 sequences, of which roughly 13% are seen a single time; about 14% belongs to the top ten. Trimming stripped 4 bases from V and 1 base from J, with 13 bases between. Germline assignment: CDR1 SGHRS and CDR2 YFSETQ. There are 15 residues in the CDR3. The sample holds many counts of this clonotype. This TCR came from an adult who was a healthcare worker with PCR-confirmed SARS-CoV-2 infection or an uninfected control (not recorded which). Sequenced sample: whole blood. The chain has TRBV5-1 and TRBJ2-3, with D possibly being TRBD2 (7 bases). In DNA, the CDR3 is TGCGCCAGCAGCCCCGGGGGGCCCCGCACAGATACGCAGTATTTT. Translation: CASSPGGPRTDTQYF.